A selection of T cell receptor beta chains follows, all from one sample in a study of blood T cells in healthy people across ages. Each CDR3 protein is one row after TCRdb ran MiXCR on the 5' RACE reads. Here the sample spans hundreds of thousands of distinct CDR3 sequences, approximately 52% being singletons. Sequencing was done on a sample of blood. The receptor set was obtained from an elderly woman in good health. The CDR3 runs from the conserved cysteine through the conserved F or W. The order of the fields is CDR3 DNA, CDR3 protein, D gene, J gene, clone size, CDR3 length, V gene. A D gene is named only where the DNA matches it firmly. Not all rows give a size; the values are once, few, many and, for expanded clones, a class.

TGTGCCAGCAGCTATGGGCAGCTTTACAATGAGCAGTTCTTC	CASSYGQLYNEQFF	-	TRBJ2-1	-	14	TRBV7-2
TGCAGTGCCCAACTGGCCGGGACAGGGGGTATAGGCTACACCTTC	CSAQLAGTGGIGYTF	TRBD1	TRBJ1-2	few	15	TRBV20-1
TGTGCCAGCAGCTTTGGGTTAGTCGGGAACAATGAGCAGTTCTTC	CASSFGLVGNNEQFF	-	TRBJ2-1	many	15	TRBV7-9
TGCAGTGCTAGGCGCCTAGCGGGCTCCTACGAGCAGTACTTC	CSARRLAGSYEQYF	TRBD2	TRBJ2-7	-	14	TRBV20-1
TGTGCCAGCAGGGGGGAGGAAGACAGGTTCTCCCACGAGCAGTACTTC	CASRGEEDRFSHEQYF	-	TRBJ2-7	-	16	TRBV5-6
TGTGCCAGCAGTCCGGTGCGGGATACGCAGTATTTT	CASSPVRDTQYF	-	TRBJ2-3	many	12	TRBV6-6
TGTGCCAGCAGCTTAGAAGGGAGCAGGGGGCTGAGTTCACCCCCCCACTTT	CASSLEGSRGLSSPPHF	TRBD1	TRBJ1-6	-	17	TRBV7-9
TGTGCCAGCAGCTTCTCCCGAGCGCTTCGAAACACCATATATTTT	CASSFSRALRNTIYF	-	TRBJ1-3	-	15	TRBV7-9
TGTGCCAGCAGCTTAAGTCCTAGCGGGGGAGGTGAGCAGTTCTTC	CASSLSPSGGGEQFF	TRBD2	TRBJ2-1	many	15	TRBV7-9
TGCGCCAGCAGCTTGGGCGCCCTACAAAACATTCAGTACTTC	CASSLGALQNIQYF	-	TRBJ2-4	many	14	TRBV5-1
TGCAGCGTCCGACCCTCCGACAGGGGTTACGAGCAGTACTTC	CSVRPSDRGYEQYF	TRBD1	TRBJ2-7	-	14	TRBV29-1
TGTGCCAGCAGCCATCTTACCGGGACAGGTCCTTTAAGCTACACCTTC	CASSHLTGTGPLSYTF	TRBD1	TRBJ1-2	once	16	TRBV12-3/TRBV12-4
TGCAGCGTTCATACAGGGGTCACAGATACGCAGTATTTT	CSVHTGVTDTQYF	TRBD1	TRBJ2-3	-	13	TRBV29-1
TGTGCCAGCAGTTTGGGACTAGCGACCACAGATACGCAGTATTTT	CASSLGLATTDTQYF	TRBD2	TRBJ2-3	-	15	TRBV28
TGTGCCAGCAGTTACGACCAGACAGGGAGGAATTCACCCCTCCACTTT	CASSYDQTGRNSPLHF	TRBD1	TRBJ1-6	many	16	TRBV6-5
TGTGCCAGCAGTACCTATCGACAGTTCTACGAGCAGTACTTC	CASSTYRQFYEQYF	-	TRBJ2-7	once	14	TRBV12-3/TRBV12-4
TGTGCCAGCAGCAAAAACGAGCAAGAGACCCAGTTCTTC	CASSKNEQETQFF	-	TRBJ2-1	-	13	TRBV4-2
TGTGCCAGCCGAGTTCTCGGGGCCAACAATGAGCAGTTCTTC	CASRVLGANNEQFF	-	TRBJ2-1	many	14	TRBV7-2
TGTGCCAGCTCACCGAAGGATAATGAGCAGTTCTTC	CASSPKDNEQFF	-	TRBJ2-1	many	12	TRBV18
TGCAGTGCTCCTACGAGGGGGGATACGCAGTATTTT	CSAPTRGDTQYF	-	TRBJ2-3	-	12	TRBV20-1
TGTGCCAGCAGCGTAGGCACTACCAGCTACGAGCAGTACTTC	CASSVGTTSYEQYF	-	TRBJ2-7	many	14	TRBV9
TGTGCCAGCAGCGTAGACCCGGAAGGGTACAATGAGCAGTTCTTC	CASSVDPEGYNEQFF	-	TRBJ2-1	-	15	TRBV9
TGTGCCAGCAGAAAGGGGGACCACGAGCAGTACTTC	CASRKGDHEQYF	-	TRBJ2-7	once	12	TRBV28
TGTGCCAGCAGCTTGCGCCAGGTGGAGGCTGAAGCTTTCTTT	CASSLRQVEAEAFF	-	TRBJ1-1	-	14	TRBV7-9
TGCAGTGCTGGAGATCGACGGTTTACTATCCAAGAGACCCAGTACTTC	CSAGDRRFTIQETQYF	-	TRBJ2-5	-	16	TRBV20-1
TGTGCCAGCTCACCGAGGGGCGAAAACACCGGGGAGCTGTTTTTT	CASSPRGENTGELFF	-	TRBJ2-2	few	15	TRBV18
TGTGCCAGTTTAGGCGGATACACTGAAGCTTTCTTT	CASLGGYTEAFF	-	TRBJ1-1	once	12	TRBV6-1
TGCAGCGTTAGCAGGGGTCGGCAAGAGACCCAGTACTTC	CSVSRGRQETQYF	-	TRBJ2-5	many	13	TRBV29-1
TGTGCCAGCGCCTTAGCGGGGTCCTCTGGGGCCAACGTCCTGACTTTC	CASALAGSSGANVLTF	TRBD2	TRBJ2-6	few	16	TRBV6-5
TGCGCCAGCAGCCAAGTTGGGACACCCTCCTACGAGCAGTACTTC	CASSQVGTPSYEQYF	-	TRBJ2-7	-	15	TRBV4-1